The 11 T cell receptor beta chains listed next were all sequenced from one sample in a study of OX40 agonist ivuxolimab in advanced cancers. Method: immunoSEQ multiplex PCR; TCRdb's copy keeps in-frame clones and lacks some. The repertoire holds some 48,000 clones, 70% to 90% seen once, with 1.9% in the top ten. Sequencing used CD4+ or CD8+ T cells sorted from blood, obtained in a trial of the OX40 agonist ivuxolimab. The receptors shown here come from an adult with an advanced solid tumor such as melanoma, head and neck, liver or kidney cancer.

This rearrangement joins TRBV5-1 to TRBJ1-2; maybe TRBD1 (5 bases). V shed 5 bases and J shed 0 bases, with 14 bases lying between them. This CDR3 spans 15 amino acids. Per the germline V gene, CDR1 is SGHRS and CDR2 is YFSETQ. The CDR3 nucleotides are TGCGCCAGCAGGGAGAGACAGAACACTAACTATGGCTACACCTTC. Translation: CASRERQNTNYGYTF.

The V call is TRBV4-1, the J call TRBJ2-2; the match to TRBD2 covers 11 bases. Germline CDR1 and CDR2: MGHRA and YSYEKL. Trimming cost V 4 bases and J 6 bases; bases outside gene matches: 10. The CDR3 is 17 residues long. CDR3 in amino acids: CASSRPIIAGGPGELFF. DNA of the CDR3: TGCGCCAGCAGCCGCCCTATCATAGCGGGAGGGCCCGGGGAGCTGTTTTTT.

The chain carries TRBV10-2 and TRBJ1-1, with D maybe TRBD1 (6 bases). V was pared by 8 bases and J by 4 bases, with 17 bases between. The germline gives CDR1 WSHSY, CDR2 SAAADI. The CDR3 runs 14 residues. The CDR3 region is CASRGGGYVTEAFF. The CDR3 DNA is TGCGCCAGCCGGGGGGGCGGGTATGTCACTGAAGCTTTCTTT.

The chain couples TRBV19 to TRBJ2-7; D is perhaps TRBD2 (6 bases). The germline V gene has CDR1 LNHDA and CDR2 SQIVND (reference sequence). Between the trimmed V and J ends, which lost 3 bases and 2 bases, there was a span of 11 bases. This CDR3 region has 14 residues. The CDR3, as DNA: TGTGCCAGTAGTATGGGGACTTCCACCTACGAGCAGTACTTC. This gives the protein CASSMGTSTYEQYF.

The rearrangement joins TRBV12-5 to TRBJ2-5; the match to TRBD2 covers 10 bases. Germline values: CDR1 LGHNT, CDR2 FRNRAP. The CDR3 loop spans 13 amino acids. The J segment lost 4 bases and the V segment lost 5 bases, leaving 1 base of the junction unmatched. CDR3 coding DNA: TGTGCTAGTGGTAGCGGGGGGGGAGAGACCCAGTACTTC. This translates into CASGSGGGETQYF.

The chain is built from TRBV19 and TRBJ1-2; D is perhaps TRBD1 (6 bases). Germline V gives CDR1 LNHDA, CDR2 SQIVND (reference sequence). Trimming shortened V by 6 bases and J by 2 bases, and 13 bases separated the two germline ends. CDR3 length: 14 amino acids. CDR3 sequence reads: CASSPQGWNYGYTF. As DNA, the CDR3 is TGTGCCAGTAGCCCACAGGGCTGGAACTATGGCTACACCTTC.

The genes are TRBV2 and TRBJ1-2; maybe TRBD1 (6 bases). The V end lost 2 bases, the J end lost 5 bases, and 15 bases lay between the germline ends. Germline V CDR1 and CDR2: SNHLY, FYNNEI. The CDR3 is made up of 15 amino acids. This chain's CDR3 is CASSELGGIVYGYTF. Here the CDR3 DNA reads TGTGCCAGCAGTGAACTGGGGGGCATTGTTTATGGCTACACCTTC.

J is TRBJ2-4 and V is TRBV5-6; D ambiguous. The CDR3 sequence is 18 residues long. Germline V gene lookup returns CDR1 SGHDT and CDR2 YYEEEE. Trimming stripped 4 bases from V and 4 bases from J, with 24 bases between. In nucleotides, the CDR3 is TGTGCCAGCAGCCGCCAAAGCTTTGGTTCTGGGGTTAAAAACATTCAGTACTTC. It yields the protein CASSRQSFGSGVKNIQYF.

The chain combines TRBV5-1 with TRBJ2-3, with D possibly TRBD1 on 5 matching bases. Germline assignment: CDR1 SGHRS and CDR2 YFSETQ. V was clipped by 3 bases and J by 9 bases, with 11 bases between them. This CDR3 is built from 12 residues. This CDR3 reads CASSSTALTQYF. The CDR3, as DNA: TGCGCCAGCAGCTCGACAGCTTTAACGCAGTATTTT.

This chain connects TRBV19 to TRBJ1-4; weak D call: TRBD1 (5 bases). The CDR3 runs 15 residues. V was clipped by 1 base and J by 7 bases, with 13 bases between them. The germline gives CDR1 LNHDA, CDR2 SQIVND (reference sequence). The CDR3 reads CASSIAQGRGEKLFF. CDR3 coding DNA: TGTGCCAGTAGTATAGCCCAGGGACGGGGTGAAAAACTGTTTTTT.

In this sample, this clone turned up a few times. The V and J genes are TRBV11-1 and TRBJ2-5; D is perhaps TRBD2 (6 bases). CDR3 length equals 14 residues. Trimming took 5 bases from V and 4 from J, leaving 14 bases between them. Germline assignment: CDR1 SGHAT and CDR2 FQDESV (reference sequence). The CDR3 here is CASSDNRERETQYF. Written as DNA, the CDR3 is TGTGCCAGCAGCGACAACCGGGAGCGAGAGACCCAGTACTTC.